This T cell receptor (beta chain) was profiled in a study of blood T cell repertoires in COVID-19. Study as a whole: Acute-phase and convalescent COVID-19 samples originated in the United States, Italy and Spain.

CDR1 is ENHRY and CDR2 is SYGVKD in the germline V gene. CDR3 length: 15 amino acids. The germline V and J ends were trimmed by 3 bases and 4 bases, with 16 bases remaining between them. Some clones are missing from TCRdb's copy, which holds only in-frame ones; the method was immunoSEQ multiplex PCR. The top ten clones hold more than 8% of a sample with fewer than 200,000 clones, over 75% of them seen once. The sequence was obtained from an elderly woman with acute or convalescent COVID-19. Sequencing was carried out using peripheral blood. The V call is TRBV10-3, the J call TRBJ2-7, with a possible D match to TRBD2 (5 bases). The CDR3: CAISEPGETPYEQYF. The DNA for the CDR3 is TGTGCCATCAGTGAACCCGGGGAGACTCCTTACGAGCAGTACTTC.